These 15 T cell receptor beta chains share one sample of origin, sequenced in a study of early T cells in non-severe SARS-CoV-2 infection. MiXCR, run by TCRdb on the 5' RACE reads, gives a single entry per CDR3 protein. The sample holds 29,000 or so distinct CDR3 sequences, about 10% seen once. Sequencing input: whole blood. Every receptor here comes from an adult who was a healthcare worker with PCR-confirmed SARS-CoV-2 infection or an uninfected control (not recorded which).

This rearrangement joins TRBV20-1 to TRBJ2-1; TRBD2 aligns across 14 bases. The CDR3 contains 16 residues. The V gene's germline CDR1 is DFQATT and CDR2 SNEGSKA (reference sequence). Trimming cost V 2 bases and J 10 bases; bases outside gene matches: 10. CDR3 sequence reads: CSARLSGLAGEGEQFF. In nucleotides, the CDR3 is TGCAGTGCTAGATTATCGGGACTAGCGGGGGAAGGGGAGCAGTTCTTC.

This clonotype was counted at least ten times. This sequence joins TRBV29-1 and TRBJ2-7, with a weak D call TRBD1 (6 bases). The germline V and J ends were trimmed by 4 bases and 6 bases, with 10 bases remaining between them. Germline V gene sequence: CDR1 SQVTM, CDR2 ANQGSEA. This CDR3 comprises 11 residues. The DNA of the CDR3 is TGCAGCGTTGGCAGGGGAGCCGAGCAGTACTTC. Translation: CSVGRGAEQYF.

V gene TRBV29-1 combines with J gene TRBJ2-7; 9 nucleotides align to TRBD1. V dropped 3 bases and J dropped 4; count of bases not matched to a gene: 1. The CDR3 length is 12 residues. Germline V gives CDR1 SQVTM, CDR2 ANQGSEA. CDR3 sequence (DNA): TGCAGCGTTGACGGGACAGGGTACGAGCAGTACTTC. It codes for CSVDGTGYEQYF.

This chain joins TRBV5-4 and TRBJ2-3, with D possibly being TRBD1 (5 bases). The germline V gene has CDR1 SGHNT and CDR2 YYREEE (reference sequence). The CDR3 runs 13 residues. The V end was cut by 2 bases, the J end by 3 bases, with 7 bases between. CDR3: CASSFPGTDTQYF. DNA for the CDR3: TGTGCCAGCAGCTTTCCAGGGACAGATACGCAGTATTTT.

This clonotype has a count of ten or more. This chain uses TRBV11-2 with TRBJ2-3, with TRBD2 identical over 7 bases. Losses at the gene ends were 2 bases for V and 0 bases for J; bases not matched to a gene: 5. Germline CDR1 reads SGHAT; CDR2 reads FQNNGV. This CDR3 region has 16 residues. CDR3 DNA sequence: TGTGCCAGCAGCTTACCAGGGAGGGCTAGCACAGATACGCAGTATTTT. Amino acid sequence: CASSLPGRASTDTQYF.

The chain has TRBV6-5 and TRBJ2-3; D is perhaps TRBD2 (7 bases). The CDR3 totals 15 residues. Germline V lookup: CDR1 MNHEY, CDR2 SVGAGI. Trimming removed 6 bases from V and 5 bases from J, with 18 bases in between. In nucleotides, the CDR3 is TGTGCCAGCAGAAACGCGGGGGCCATGGTAGATACGCAGTATTTT. Encoded protein: CASRNAGAMVDTQYF.

The chain carries TRBV28 and TRBJ2-2; possible D gene TRBD2, 7 bases. V was cut by 7 bases and J by 5 bases, with 17 bases left in between. The CDR3 loop spans 15 amino acids. Germline V gene lookup returns CDR1 MDHEN and CDR2 SYDVKM. CDR3: CASNAGGGRTGELFF. CDR3 nucleotides: TGTGCCAGCAATGCGGGCGGGGGCCGAACCGGGGAGCTGTTTTTT.

This chain links TRBV29-1 with TRBJ2-7; no definite D call. The CDR3 contains 13 residues. Per germline, CDR1 SQVTM and CDR2 ANQGSEA. Between the trimmed V and J ends, which lost 1 base and 4 bases, there was a span of 11 bases. CDR3: CSVEVGTAYEQYF. The DNA of the CDR3 is TGCAGCGTTGAAGTTGGCACAGCTTACGAGCAGTACTTC.

This clonotype was seen repeatedly, ten times or more. V is TRBV4-1 and J is TRBJ2-7, with 7 bases aligning to TRBD2. Germline values: CDR1 MGHRA, CDR2 YSYEKL. V shed 3 bases and J 5 bases; nucleotides not matched to a gene: 7. The CDR3 is made up of 14 amino acids. The CDR3 bases are TGCGCCAGCAGCCAGGGCGGGGGACTGAACGAGCAGTACTTC. This gives the protein CASSQGGGLNEQYF.

This clonotype was picked up many times. This rearrangement joins TRBV5-4 to TRBJ2-2, with D hard to call. The germline V gene has CDR1 SGHNT and CDR2 YYREEE (reference sequence). This CDR3 comprises 14 residues. Trimming took off 0 bases at V and 1 base at J, with 4 bases between the two ends. CDR3 in amino acids: CASSLDLNTGELFF. CDR3 DNA sequence: TGTGCCAGCAGCTTGGACCTGAACACCGGGGAGCTGTTTTTT.

This clonotype was seen ten or more times. The chain has TRBV11-2 and TRBJ2-2; the D call may be TRBD1 or TRBD2 (5 bases each). Germline CDR1 and CDR2: SGHAT and FQNNGV. This CDR3 spans 15 amino acids. V was shortened by 5 bases and J by 7 bases, with 17 bases between the two germline ends. The CDR3 DNA is TGTGCCAGCAGCCGAGACGGGGCCCCGGACGGGGAGCTGTTTTTT. It specifies CASSRDGAPDGELFF.

This clonotype was recorded at least ten times. The rearrangement uses TRBV20-1 and TRBJ2-3; D is ambiguous. There are 12 residues in the CDR3. The germline V and J ends were trimmed by 2 bases and 5 bases, with 8 bases remaining between them. Germline V CDR1 and CDR2: DFQATT, SNEGSKA (reference sequence). The CDR3, as DNA: TGCAGTGCTAGATCCCCCGGAGATACGCAGTATTTT. It is translated as CSARSPGDTQYF.

This clonotype was detected ten times or more. This chain joins TRBV12-3 or TRBV12-4 and TRBJ2-2; TRBD1 aligns across 8 bases. This CDR3 comprises 14 residues. V lost 3 bases and J lost 5; bases outside the gene matches: 2. The chain's CDR3 is CASSFDRGTGELFF. CDR3 coding DNA: TGTGCCAGCAGTTTCGACAGGGGTACCGGGGAGCTGTTTTTT.

Ten or more counts support this clonotype. This rearrangement joins TRBV7-2 to TRBJ1-1, with 8 positions matching TRBD1. Germline assignment: CDR1 SGHTA and CDR2 FQGNSA. Losses at the gene ends were 1 base for V and 4 bases for J; bases not matched to a gene: 5. The length of the CDR3 is 15 residues. CDR3 amino acids: CASSLELQGATEAFF. CDR3 nucleotide sequence: TGTGCCAGCAGCTTAGAGTTGCAGGGGGCCACTGAAGCTTTCTTT.

This clonotype was recorded many times. The rearrangement joins TRBV28 to TRBJ1-5; 9 bases are a match to TRBD1. CDR3 length equals 15 residues. CDR1 MDHEN and CDR2 SYDVKM come from the germline V gene. The junction had 8 bases not matched to a gene; V was cut back by 6 bases and J by 5 bases. CDR3 protein: CASSPGTGSDQPQHF. As DNA, the CDR3 is TGTGCCAGCAGCCCCGGGACAGGGTCCGATCAGCCCCAGCATTTT. The variable domain in full, completed from reference TRBV28 and TRBJ1-5, reads DVKVTQSSRYLVKRTGEKVFLECVQDMDHENMFWYRQDPGLGLRLIYFSYDVKMKEKGDIPEGYSVSREKKERFSLILESASTNQTSMYLCASSPGTGSDQPQHFGDGTRLSIL.